This T cell receptor (beta chain) was captured by sequencing in a study of blood T cell repertoires in COVID-19. Study details: Sources were T cells, B-cell-depleted T cells, or PBMCs; the material itself was cDNA or gDNA.

This clone was seen just once. Authors' processing steps: Nucleated cell counts were estimated from reference gene primer amplification. This table comes from immunoSEQ multiplex PCR, and its TCRdb copy is limited to in-frame clones, with some not included. V and J calls and clone size are those listed in that table; D and trimming were worked out from the DNA. This sample yields about 220,000 clones, of which 80% to 90% are seen a single time; 8% to 10% belongs to the top ten. Per germline, CDR1 SGHRS and CDR2 YFSETQ. Germline trimming cut 2 bases from V and 5 bases from J; bases unmatched to any gene: 6. CDR3 length: 14 amino acids.

This sequence was found in a woman between 50 and 59 years old with acute or convalescent COVID-19. This sequence joins TRBV5-1 and TRBJ2-5; TRBD1 agrees at 7 bases. Specimen: peripheral blood. Here the CDR3 reads CASSLDRVQETQYF. The CDR3 DNA reads TGCGCCAGCAGCTTAGACAGGGTTCAGGAGACCCAGTACTTC.